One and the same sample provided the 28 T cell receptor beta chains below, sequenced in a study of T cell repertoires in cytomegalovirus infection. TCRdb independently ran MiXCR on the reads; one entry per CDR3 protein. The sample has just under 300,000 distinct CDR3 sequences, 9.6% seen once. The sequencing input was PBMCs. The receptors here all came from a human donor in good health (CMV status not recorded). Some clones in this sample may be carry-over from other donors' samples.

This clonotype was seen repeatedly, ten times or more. The CDR3 sequence: CASSRQGAGTDTQYF. CDR3 nucleotides: TGTGCCAGCAGTCGACAGGGGGCTGGAACAGATACGCAGTATTTT. The genes are TRBV7-2 and TRBJ2-3, with 10 bases matching TRBD1. The CDR3 runs 15 residues. The V and J ends lost 6 bases and 3 bases, in that order; junction bases with no gene match: 6. The germline V gene encodes CDR1 SGHTA and CDR2 FQGNSA.

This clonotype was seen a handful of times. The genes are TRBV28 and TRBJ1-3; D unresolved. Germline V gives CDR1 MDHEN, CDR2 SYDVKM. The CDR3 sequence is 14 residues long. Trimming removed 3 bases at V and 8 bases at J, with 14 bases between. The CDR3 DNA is TGTGCCAGCAGTTTTTCCCACTCCGGCTACACCATATATTTT. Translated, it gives CASSFSHSGYTIYF. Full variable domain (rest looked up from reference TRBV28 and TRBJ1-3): DVKVTQSSRYLVKRTGEKVFLECVQDMDHENMFWYRQDPGLGLRLIYFSYDVKMKEKGDIPEGYSVSREKKERFSLILESASTNQTSMYLCASSFSHSGYTIYFGEGSWLTVV.

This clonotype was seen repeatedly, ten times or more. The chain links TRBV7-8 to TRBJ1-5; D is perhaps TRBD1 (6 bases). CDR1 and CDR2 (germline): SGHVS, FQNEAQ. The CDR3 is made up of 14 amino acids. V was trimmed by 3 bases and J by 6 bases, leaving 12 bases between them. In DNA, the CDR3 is TGTGCCAGCAGCTTCCGGGGGCGCGGTCAGCCCCAGCATTTT. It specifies CASSFRGRGQPQHF. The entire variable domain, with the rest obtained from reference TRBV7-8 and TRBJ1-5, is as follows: GAGVSQSPRYKVAKRGQDVALRCDPISGHVSLFWYQQALGQGPEFLTYFQNEAQLDKSGLPSDRFFAERPEGSVSTLKIQRTQQEDSAVYLCASSFRGRGQPQHFGDGTRLSIL.

In DNA form, the CDR3 reads TGTGCCAGCAGCCCAGGGACAGCATGGGGCACTGAAGCTTTCTTT. Translation: CASSPGTAWGTEAFF. The chain combines TRBV3-1 with TRBJ1-1, with 7 bases that match TRBD1. The V gene end was trimmed by 4 bases and the J gene end by 4 bases; junction bases not matched to a gene: 9. The CDR3 spans 15 residues. Germline V gene data show CDR1 as LGHDT and CDR2 as YNNKEL (reference sequence).

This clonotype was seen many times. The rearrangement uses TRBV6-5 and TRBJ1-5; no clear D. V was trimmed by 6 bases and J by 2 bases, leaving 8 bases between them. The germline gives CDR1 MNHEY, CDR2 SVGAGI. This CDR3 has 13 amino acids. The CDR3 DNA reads TGTGCCAGCAGCCTTAATGGCAATCAGCCCCAGCATTTT. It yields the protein CASSLNGNQPQHF.

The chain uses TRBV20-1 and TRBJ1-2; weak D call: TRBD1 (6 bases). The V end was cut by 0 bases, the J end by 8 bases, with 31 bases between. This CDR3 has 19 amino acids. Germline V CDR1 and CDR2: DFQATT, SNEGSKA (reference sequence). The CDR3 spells CSARDGAAGQPLTLRGYTF. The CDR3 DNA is TGCAGTGCTAGAGACGGGGCAGCGGGACAACCCTTGACACTTAGGGGCTACACCTTC.

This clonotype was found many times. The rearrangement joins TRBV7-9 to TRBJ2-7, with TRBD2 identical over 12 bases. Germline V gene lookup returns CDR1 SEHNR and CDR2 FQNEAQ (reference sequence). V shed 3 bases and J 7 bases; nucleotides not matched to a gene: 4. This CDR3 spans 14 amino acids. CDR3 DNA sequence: TGTGCCAGCAGCTTCCTAGCGGGGGGGAGAGAGCAGTACTTC. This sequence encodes CASSFLAGGREQYF.

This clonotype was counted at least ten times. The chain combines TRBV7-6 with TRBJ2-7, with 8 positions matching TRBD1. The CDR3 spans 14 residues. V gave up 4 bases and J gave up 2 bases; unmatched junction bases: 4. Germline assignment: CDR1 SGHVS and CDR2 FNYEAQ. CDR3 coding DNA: TGTGCCAGCAGCTGGGAGACAGGGGCCTACGAGCAGTACTTC. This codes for CASSWETGAYEQYF.

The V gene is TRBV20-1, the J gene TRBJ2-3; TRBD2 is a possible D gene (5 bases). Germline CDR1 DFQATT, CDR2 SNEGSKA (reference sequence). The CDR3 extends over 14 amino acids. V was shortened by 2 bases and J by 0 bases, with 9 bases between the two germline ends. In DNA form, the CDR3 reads TGCAGTGCTAGACACTCGGGGAGCACAGATACGCAGTATTTT. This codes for CSARHSGSTDTQYF.

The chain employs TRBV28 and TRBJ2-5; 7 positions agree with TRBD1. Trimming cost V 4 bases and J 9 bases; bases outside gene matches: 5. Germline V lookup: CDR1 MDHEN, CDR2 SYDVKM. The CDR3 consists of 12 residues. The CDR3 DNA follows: TGTGCCAGCAGTTCCGCCAGGGGGTCCCAGTACTTC. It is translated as CASSSARGSQYF.

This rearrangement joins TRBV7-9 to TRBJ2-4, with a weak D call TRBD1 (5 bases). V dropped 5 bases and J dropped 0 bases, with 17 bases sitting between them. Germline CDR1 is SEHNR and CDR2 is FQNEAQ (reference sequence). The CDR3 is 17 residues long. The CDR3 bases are TGTGCCAGCAGCCGATCTGGGGCGAGACTAGCCAAAAACATTCAGTACTTC. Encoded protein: CASSRSGARLAKNIQYF. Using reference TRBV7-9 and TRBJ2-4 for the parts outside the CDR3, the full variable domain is DTGVSQNPRHKITKRGQNVTFRCDPISEHNRLYWYRQTLGQGPEFLTYFQNEAQLEKSRLLSDRFSAERPKGSFSTLEIQRTEQGDSAMYLCASSRSGARLAKNIQYFGAGTRLSVL.

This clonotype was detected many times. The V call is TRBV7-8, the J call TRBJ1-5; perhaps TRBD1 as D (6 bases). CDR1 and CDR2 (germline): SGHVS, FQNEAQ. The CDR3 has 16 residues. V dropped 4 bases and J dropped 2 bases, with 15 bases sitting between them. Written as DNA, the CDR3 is TGTGCCAGCAGCTCCGACTGGGGGCGAGGCAATCAGCCCCAGCATTTT. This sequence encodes CASSSDWGRGNQPQHF.

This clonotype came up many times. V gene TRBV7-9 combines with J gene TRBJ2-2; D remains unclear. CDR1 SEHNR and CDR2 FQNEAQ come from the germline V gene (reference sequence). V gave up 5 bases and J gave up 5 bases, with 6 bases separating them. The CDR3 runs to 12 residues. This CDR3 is CASSRETGELFF. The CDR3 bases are TGTGCCAGCAGCCGCGAAACCGGGGAGCTGTTTTTT. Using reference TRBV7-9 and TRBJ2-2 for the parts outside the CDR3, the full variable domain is DTGVSQNPRHKITKRGQNVTFRCDPISEHNRLYWYRQTLGQGPEFLTYFQNEAQLEKSRLLSDRFSAERPKGSFSTLEIQRTEQGDSAMYLCASSRETGELFFGEGSRLTVL.

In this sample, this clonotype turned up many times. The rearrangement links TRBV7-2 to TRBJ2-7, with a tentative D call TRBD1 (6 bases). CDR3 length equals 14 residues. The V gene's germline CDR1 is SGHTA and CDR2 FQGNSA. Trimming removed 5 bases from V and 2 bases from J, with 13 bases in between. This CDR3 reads CASSQGQLTYEQYV. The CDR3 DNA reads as TGTGCCAGCAGCCAAGGACAGCTAACCTACGAGCAGTACGTC.

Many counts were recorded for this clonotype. The chain's CDR3 is CASSWEGFMTEAFF. CDR3 sequence (DNA): TGTGCCAGCAGCTGGGAGGGTTTTATGACTGAAGCTTTCTTT. J is TRBJ1-1 and V is TRBV5-5; no reliable D call. With 3 bases removed from V and 5 bases from J, the gap between germline ends came to 14 bases. The CDR3 is 14 residues long. Germline V gene lookup returns CDR1 SGHKS and CDR2 YYEKEE (reference sequence).

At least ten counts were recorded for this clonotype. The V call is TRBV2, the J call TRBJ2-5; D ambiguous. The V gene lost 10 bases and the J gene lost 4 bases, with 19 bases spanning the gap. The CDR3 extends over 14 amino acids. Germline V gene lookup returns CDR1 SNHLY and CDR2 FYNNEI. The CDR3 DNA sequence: TGTGCCACCAGGAGTAGTGGGGTAACAGAGACCCAGTACTTC. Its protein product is CATRSSGVTETQYF.

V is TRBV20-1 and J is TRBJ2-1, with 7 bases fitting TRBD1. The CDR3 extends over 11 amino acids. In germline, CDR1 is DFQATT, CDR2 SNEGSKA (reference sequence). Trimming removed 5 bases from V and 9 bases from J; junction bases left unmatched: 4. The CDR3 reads CSAGQGVEQFF. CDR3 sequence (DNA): TGCAGTGCTGGGCAGGGGGTTGAGCAGTTCTTC.

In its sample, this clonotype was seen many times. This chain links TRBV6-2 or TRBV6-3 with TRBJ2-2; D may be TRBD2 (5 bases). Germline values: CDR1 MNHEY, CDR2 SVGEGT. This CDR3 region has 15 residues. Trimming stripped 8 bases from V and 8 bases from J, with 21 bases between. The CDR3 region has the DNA TGTGCCAGCTCCCCGGGGTCACTACAACGAGGGGAGCTGTTTTTT. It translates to CASSPGSLQRGELFF.

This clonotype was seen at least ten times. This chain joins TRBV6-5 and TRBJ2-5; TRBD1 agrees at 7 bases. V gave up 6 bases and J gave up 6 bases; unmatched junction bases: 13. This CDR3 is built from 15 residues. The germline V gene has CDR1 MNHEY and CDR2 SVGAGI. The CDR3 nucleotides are TGTGCCAGCAGACCCGGGACGACAGGGAGAAAGACCCAGTACTTC. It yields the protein CASRPGTTGRKTQYF.

The CDR3 DNA sequence: TGTGCCAGCAGTTACTTAGACACCCAAGAGACCCAGTACTTC. This encodes CASSYLDTQETQYF. The chain links TRBV6-2 or TRBV6-3 to TRBJ2-5; D unresolved. The CDR3 contains 14 residues. Trimming stripped 1 base from V and 1 base from J, with 7 bases between. CDR1 MNHEY and CDR2 SVGEGT come from the germline V gene.

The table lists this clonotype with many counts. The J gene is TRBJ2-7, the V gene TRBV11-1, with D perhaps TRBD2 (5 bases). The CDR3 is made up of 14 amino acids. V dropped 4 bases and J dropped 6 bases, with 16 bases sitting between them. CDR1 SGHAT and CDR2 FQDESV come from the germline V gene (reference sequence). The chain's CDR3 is CASSSDTGRGEQYV. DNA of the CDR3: TGTGCCAGCAGCTCCGACACCGGACGGGGCGAGCAGTACGTC.

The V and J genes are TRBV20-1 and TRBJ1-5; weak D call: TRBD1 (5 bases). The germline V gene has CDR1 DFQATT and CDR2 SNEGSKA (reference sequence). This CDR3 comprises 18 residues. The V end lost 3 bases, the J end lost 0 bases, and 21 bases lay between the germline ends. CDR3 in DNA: TGCAGTGCTAGTCGGCCTGGGGGGTCCGCAGATAGCAATCAGCCCCAGCATTTT. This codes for CSASRPGGSADSNQPQHF.

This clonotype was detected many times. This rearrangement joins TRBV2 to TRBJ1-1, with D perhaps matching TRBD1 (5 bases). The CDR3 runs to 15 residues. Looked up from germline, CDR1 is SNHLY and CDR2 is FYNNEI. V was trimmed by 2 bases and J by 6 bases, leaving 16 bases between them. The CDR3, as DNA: TGTGCCAGCAGTGAAAGGGGCAGATCGATCCCTGAAGCTTTCTTT. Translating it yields CASSERGRSIPEAFF.

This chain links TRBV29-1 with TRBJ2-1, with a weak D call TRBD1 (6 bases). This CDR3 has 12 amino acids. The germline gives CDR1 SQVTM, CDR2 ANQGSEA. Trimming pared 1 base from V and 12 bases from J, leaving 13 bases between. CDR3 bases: TGCAGCGTTGAAGTGTGGGGGCAGGGGCAGTTCTTC. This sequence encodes CSVEVWGQGQFF.

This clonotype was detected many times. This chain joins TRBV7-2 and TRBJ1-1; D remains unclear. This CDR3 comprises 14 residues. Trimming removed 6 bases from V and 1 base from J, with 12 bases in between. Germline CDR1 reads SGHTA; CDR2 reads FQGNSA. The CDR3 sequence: CASRLPTRNTEAFF. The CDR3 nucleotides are TGTGCCAGCAGACTCCCTACCCGGAACACTGAAGCTTTCTTT.

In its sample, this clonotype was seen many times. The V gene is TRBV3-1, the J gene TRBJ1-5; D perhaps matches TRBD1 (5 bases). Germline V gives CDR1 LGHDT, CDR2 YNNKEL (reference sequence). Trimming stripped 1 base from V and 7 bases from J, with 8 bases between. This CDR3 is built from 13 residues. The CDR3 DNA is TGTGCCAGCAGCCAAGGGGACTGGCAGCCCCAGCATTTT. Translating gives CASSQGDWQPQHF.

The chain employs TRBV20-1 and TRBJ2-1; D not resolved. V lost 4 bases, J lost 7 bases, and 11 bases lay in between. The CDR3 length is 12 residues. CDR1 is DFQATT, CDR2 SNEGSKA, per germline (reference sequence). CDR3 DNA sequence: TGCAGTGCTAAAAGGGCAGAAAATGAGCAGTTCTTC. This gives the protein CSAKRAENEQFF.

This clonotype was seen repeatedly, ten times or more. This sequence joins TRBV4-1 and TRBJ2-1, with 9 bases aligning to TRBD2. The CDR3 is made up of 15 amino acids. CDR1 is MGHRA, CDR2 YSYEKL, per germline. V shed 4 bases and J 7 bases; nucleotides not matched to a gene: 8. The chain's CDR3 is CASSLSSGVANEQFF. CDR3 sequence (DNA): TGCGCCAGCAGCCTATCTAGCGGGGTGGCGAATGAGCAGTTCTTC.